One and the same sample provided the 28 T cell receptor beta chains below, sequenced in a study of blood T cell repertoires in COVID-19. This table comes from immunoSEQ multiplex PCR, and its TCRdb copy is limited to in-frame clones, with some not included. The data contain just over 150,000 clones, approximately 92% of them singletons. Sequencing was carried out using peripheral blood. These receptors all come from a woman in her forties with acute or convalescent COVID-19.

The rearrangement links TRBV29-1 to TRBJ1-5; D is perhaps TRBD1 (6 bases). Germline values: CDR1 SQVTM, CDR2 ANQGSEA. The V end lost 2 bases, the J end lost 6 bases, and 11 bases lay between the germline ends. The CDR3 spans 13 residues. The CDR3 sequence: CSVEWGLGQPQHF. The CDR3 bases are TGCAGCGTTGAATGGGGGCTCGGTCAGCCCCAGCATTTT.

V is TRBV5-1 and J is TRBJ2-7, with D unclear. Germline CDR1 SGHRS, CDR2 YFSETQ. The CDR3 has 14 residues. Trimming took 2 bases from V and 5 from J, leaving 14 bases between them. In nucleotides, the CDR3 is TGCGCCAGCAGCTTCGTTTTCCAGTCCCACGAGCAGTACTTC. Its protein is CASSFVFQSHEQYF.

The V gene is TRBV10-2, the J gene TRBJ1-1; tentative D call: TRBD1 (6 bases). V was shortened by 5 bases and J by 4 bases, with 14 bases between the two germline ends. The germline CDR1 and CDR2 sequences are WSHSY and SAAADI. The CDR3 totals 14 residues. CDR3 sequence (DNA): TGCGCCAGCAGTCATCAGGGGTTTGGCACTGAAGCTTTCTTT. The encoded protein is CASSHQGFGTEAFF.

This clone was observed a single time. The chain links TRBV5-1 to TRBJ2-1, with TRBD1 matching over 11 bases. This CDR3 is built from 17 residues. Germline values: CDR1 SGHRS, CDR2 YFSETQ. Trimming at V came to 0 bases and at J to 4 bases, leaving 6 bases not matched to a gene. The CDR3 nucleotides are TGCGCCAGCAGCTTGGGAGGACAGGGGGCGCGATACAATGAGCAGTTCTTC. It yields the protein CASSLGGQGARYNEQFF.

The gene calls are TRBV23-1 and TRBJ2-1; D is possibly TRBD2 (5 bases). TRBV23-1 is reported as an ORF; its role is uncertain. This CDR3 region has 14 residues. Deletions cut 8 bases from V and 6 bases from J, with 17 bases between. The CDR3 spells CASGPGSDGNEQFF. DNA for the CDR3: TGCGCCAGCGGACCGGGGTCGGACGGCAATGAGCAGTTCTTC.

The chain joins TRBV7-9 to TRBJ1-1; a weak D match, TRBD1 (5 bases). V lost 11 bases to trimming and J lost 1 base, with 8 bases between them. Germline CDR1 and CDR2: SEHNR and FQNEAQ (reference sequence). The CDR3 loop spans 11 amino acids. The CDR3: CAYRSNTEAFF. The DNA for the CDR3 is TGTGCCTACAGGTCGAACACTGAAGCTTTCTTT.

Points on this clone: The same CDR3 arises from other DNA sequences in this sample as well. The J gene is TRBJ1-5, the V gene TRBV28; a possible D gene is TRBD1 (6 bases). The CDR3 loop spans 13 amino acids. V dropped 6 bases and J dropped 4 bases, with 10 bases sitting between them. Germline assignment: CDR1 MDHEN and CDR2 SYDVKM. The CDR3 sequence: CASRSTGNQPQHF. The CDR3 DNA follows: TGTGCCAGCAGGTCTACAGGGAATCAGCCCCAGCATTTT.

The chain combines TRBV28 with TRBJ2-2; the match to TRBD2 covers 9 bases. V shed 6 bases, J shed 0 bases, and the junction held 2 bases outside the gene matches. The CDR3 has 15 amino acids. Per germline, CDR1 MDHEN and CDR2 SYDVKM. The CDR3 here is CASSSSGANTGELFF. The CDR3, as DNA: TGTGCCAGCAGCTCTAGCGGGGCGAACACCGGGGAGCTGTTTTTT. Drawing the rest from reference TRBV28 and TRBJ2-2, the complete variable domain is DVKVTQSSRYLVKRTGEKVFLECVQDMDHENMFWYRQDPGLGLRLIYFSYDVKMKEKGDIPEGYSVSREKKERFSLILESASTNQTSMYLCASSSSGANTGELFFGEGSRLTVL.

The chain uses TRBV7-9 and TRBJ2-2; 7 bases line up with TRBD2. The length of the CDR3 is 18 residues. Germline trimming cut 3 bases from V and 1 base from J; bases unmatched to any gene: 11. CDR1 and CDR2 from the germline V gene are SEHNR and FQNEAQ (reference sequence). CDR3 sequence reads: CASSFFTWGGMNTGELFF. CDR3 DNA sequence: TGTGCCAGCAGCTTTTTTACGTGGGGGGGTATGAACACCGGGGAGCTGTTTTTT.

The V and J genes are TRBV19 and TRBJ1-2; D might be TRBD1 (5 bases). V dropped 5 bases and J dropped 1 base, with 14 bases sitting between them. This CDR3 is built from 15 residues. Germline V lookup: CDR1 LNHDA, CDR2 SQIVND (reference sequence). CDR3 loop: CASSPGQFNNYGYTF. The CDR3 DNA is TGTGCCAGTAGTCCAGGGCAGTTCAATAACTATGGCTACACCTTC.

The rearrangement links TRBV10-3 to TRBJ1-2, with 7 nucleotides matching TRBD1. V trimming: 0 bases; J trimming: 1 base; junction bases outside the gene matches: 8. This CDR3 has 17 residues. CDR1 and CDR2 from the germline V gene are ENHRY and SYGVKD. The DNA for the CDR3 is TGTGCCATCAGTGAGTCTTTAAACGGACAGGATAACTATGGCTACACCTTC. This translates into CAISESLNGQDNYGYTF.

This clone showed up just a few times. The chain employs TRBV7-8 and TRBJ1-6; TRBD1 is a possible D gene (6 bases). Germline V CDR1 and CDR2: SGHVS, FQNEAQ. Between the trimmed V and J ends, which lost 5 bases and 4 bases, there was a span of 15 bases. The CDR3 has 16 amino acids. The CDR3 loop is CASSQHQGLYNSPLHF. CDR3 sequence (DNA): TGTGCCAGCAGCCAGCATCAGGGGCTTTATAATTCACCCCTCCACTTT.

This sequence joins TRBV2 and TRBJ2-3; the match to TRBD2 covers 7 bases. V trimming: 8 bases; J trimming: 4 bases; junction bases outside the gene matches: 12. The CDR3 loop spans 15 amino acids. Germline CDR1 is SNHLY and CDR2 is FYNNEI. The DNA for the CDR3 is TGTGCCAGCGGGAGGGTAACGCCGGGGGCAGATACGCAGTATTTT. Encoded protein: CASGRVTPGADTQYF.

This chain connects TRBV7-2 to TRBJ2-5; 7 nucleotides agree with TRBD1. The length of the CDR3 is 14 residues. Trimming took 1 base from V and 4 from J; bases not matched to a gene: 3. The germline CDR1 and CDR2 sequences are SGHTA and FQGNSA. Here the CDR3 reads CASSLDWDRETQYF. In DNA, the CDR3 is TGTGCCAGCAGCTTAGACTGGGACAGAGAGACCCAGTACTTC.

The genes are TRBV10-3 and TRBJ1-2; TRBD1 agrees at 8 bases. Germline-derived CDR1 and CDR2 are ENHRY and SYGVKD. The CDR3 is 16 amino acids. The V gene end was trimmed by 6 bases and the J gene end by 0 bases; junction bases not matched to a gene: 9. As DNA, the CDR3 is TGTGCCATCAGCCCCGGGACAGGTAGAGCTAACTATGGCTACACCTTC. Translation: CAISPGTGRANYGYTF.

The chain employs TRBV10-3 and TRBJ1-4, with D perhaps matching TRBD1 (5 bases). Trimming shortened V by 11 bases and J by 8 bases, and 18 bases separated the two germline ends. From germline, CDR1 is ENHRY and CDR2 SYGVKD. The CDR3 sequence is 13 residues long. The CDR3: CAVAQGGGEKLFF. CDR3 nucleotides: TGTGCCGTTGCGCAGGGCGGAGGGGAAAAACTGTTTTTT.

The CDR3 DNA reads TGTGCCAGTAGTACGGGACAGGGTAGCGAGCAGTACTTC. Encoded protein: CASSTGQGSEQYF. The chain recombines TRBV19 with TRBJ2-7; 9 bases are a match to TRBD1. The germline gives CDR1 LNHDA, CDR2 SQIVND (reference sequence). This CDR3 is 13 amino acids long. Germline trimming cut 4 bases from V and 6 bases from J; bases unmatched to any gene: 4.

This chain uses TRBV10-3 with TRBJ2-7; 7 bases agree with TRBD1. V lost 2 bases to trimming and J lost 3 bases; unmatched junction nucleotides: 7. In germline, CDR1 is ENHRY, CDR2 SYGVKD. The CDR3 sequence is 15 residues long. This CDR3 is CAISEPTGLLYEQYF. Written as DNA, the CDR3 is TGTGCCATCAGTGAGCCGACAGGGCTACTCTACGAGCAGTACTTC.

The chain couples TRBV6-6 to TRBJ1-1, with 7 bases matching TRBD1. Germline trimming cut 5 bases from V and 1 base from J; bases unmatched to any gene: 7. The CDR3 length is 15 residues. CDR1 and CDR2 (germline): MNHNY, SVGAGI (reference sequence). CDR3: CASSDPGTENTEAFF. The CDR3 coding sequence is TGTGCCAGCAGTGACCCCGGGACAGAGAACACTGAAGCTTTCTTT.

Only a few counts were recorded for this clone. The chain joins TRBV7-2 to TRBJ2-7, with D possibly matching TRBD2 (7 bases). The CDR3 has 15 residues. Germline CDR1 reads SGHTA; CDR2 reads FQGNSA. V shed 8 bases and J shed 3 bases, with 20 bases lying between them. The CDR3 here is CASEVDPAGHYEQYF. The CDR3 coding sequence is TGTGCCAGCGAGGTTGATCCAGCGGGACACTACGAGCAGTACTTC.

The CDR3 loop reads CASSRRGQGSEQYF. The CDR3 DNA sequence: TGTGCCAGCAGCCGCCGGGGACAGGGGAGCGAGCAGTACTTC. This sequence joins TRBV5-8 and TRBJ2-7; 10 positions agree with TRBD1. The trim removed 4 bases at V and 6 bases at J, leaving 7 bases unmatched. Germline V gene data show CDR1 as SGHTS and CDR2 as YDEGEE. This CDR3 is built from 14 residues.

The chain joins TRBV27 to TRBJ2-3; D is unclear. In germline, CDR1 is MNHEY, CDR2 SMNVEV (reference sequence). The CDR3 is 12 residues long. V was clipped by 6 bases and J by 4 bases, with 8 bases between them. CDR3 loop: CASSPLSDTQYF. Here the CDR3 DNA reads TGTGCCAGCAGCCCACTCTCAGATACGCAGTATTTT.

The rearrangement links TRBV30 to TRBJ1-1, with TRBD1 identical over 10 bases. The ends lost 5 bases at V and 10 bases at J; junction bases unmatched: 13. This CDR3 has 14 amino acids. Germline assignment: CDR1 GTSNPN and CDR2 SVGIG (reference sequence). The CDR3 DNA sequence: TGTGCCTGGGGTACCGGGACAGGGGTTCTTGGAGCTTTCTTT. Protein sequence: CAWGTGTGVLGAFF. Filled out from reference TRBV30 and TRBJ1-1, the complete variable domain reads SQTIHQWPATLVQPVGSPLSLECTVEGTSNPNLYWYRQAAGRGLQLLFYSVGIGQISSEVPQNLSASRPQDRQFILSSKKLLLSDSGFYLCAWGTGTGVLGAFFGQGTRLTVV.

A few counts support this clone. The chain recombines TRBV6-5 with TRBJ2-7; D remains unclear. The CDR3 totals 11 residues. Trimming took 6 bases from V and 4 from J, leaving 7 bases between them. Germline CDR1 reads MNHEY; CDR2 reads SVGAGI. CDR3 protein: CASSHVYEQYF. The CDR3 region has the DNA TGTGCCAGCAGCCATGTGTACGAGCAGTACTTC.

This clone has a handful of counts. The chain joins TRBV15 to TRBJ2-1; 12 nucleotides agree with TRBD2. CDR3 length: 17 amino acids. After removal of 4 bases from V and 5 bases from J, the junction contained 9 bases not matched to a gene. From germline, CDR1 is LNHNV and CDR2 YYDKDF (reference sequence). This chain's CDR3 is CATSTRLAGEFHNEQFF. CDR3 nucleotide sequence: TGTGCCACCAGCACCAGACTAGCGGGAGAATTCCACAATGAGCAGTTCTTC.

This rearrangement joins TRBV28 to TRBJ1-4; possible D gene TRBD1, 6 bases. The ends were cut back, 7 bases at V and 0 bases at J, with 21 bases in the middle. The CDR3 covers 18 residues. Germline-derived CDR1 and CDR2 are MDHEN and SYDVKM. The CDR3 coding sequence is TGTGCCAGCACCCAGACAGGAAGTATTTCTGCAACTAATGAAAAACTGTTTTTT. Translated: CASTQTGSISATNEKLFF.

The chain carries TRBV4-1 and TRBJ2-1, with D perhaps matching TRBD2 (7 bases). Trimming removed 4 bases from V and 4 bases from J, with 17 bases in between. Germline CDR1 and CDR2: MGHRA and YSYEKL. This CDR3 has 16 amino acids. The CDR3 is CASSPHWGGRYNEQFF. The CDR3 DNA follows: TGCGCCAGCAGCCCGCATTGGGGGGGCAGGTACAATGAGCAGTTCTTC.

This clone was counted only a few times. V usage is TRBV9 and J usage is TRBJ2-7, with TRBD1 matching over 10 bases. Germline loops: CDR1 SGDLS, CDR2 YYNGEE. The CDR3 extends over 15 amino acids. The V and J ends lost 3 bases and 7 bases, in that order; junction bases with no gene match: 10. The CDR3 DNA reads TGTGCCAGCAGCGCCTCCGGGACAGGGGTAGAAGAGCAGTACTTC. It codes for CASSASGTGVEEQYF. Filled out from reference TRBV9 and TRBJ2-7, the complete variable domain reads DSGVTQTPKHLITATGQRVTLRCSPRSGDLSVYWYQQSLDQGLQFLIQYYNGEERAKGNILERFSAQQFPDLHSELNLSSLELGDSALYFCASSASGTGVEEQYFGPGTRLTVT.